This TCR beta chain was captured in a study of blood T cell repertoires in COVID-19. As for the study in general: Italy, Spain and the United States were the sources of the convalescent and acute COVID-19 samples. T cells, B-cell-depleted T cells, or PBMCs supplied cDNA or gDNA.

V lost 1 base and J lost 3; bases outside the gene matches: 5. Germline V gene sequence: CDR1 MNHNS, CDR2 SASEGT. The CDR3 loop spans 16 amino acids. How the authors handled the data: The assay estimated nucleated cells by amplifying reference gene primers. The protocol was immunoSEQ multiplex PCR, while the TCRdb copy is restricted to in-frame clones and leaves out a portion. V, J and clone size are those of that table, while D and trimming were read from the DNA. Of about 360,000 clones detected, approximately 86% appear once; the ten largest clones hold over 2.5%. The sequenced sample was peripheral blood. This clonotype was sampled from a human donor in a cohort sampled during active COVID-19. The chain carries TRBV6-1 and TRBJ1-5; TRBD1 aligns across 8 bases. The CDR3 sequence is CASSEDGDRPNQPQHF. CDR3 sequence (DNA): TGTGCCAGCAGTGAAGATGGGGACAGGCCCAATCAGCCCCAGCATTTT.